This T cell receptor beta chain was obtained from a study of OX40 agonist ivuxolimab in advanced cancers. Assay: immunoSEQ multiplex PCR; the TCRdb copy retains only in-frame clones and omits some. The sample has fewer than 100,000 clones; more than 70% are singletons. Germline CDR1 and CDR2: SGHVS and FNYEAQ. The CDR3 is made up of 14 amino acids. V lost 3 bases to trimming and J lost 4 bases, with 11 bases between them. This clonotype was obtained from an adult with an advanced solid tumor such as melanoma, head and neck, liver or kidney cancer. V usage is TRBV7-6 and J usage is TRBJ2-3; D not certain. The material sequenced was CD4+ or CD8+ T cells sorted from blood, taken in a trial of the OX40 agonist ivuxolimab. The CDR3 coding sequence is TGTGCCAGCAGCTTCCTATCCGGCGCAGATACGCAGTATTTT. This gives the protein CASSFLSGADTQYF.